The next 2 T cell receptor beta chains were all read from a single sample in a study of blood T cell repertoires in COVID-19. The assay was immunoSEQ multiplex PCR, and TCRdb's table has in-frame clones only and misses some. This table holds tens of thousands of clones, approximately 89% found once. Sequencing was carried out using peripheral blood. The origin of the receptors is a man at least 80 years old with acute or convalescent COVID-19.

V is TRBV5-6 and J is TRBJ1-5, with D possibly being TRBD1 (6 bases). The V gene lost 0 bases and the J gene lost 3 bases, with 13 bases spanning the gap. Germline values: CDR1 SGHDT, CDR2 YYEEEE. The length of the CDR3 is 16 residues. The CDR3 sequence: CASSLADRSINQPQHF. The CDR3, as DNA: TGTGCCAGCAGCTTGGCTGACAGGTCGATCAATCAGCCCCAGCATTTT.

The chain carries TRBV7-9 and TRBJ1-5; D might be TRBD1 (5 bases). Between the trimmed V and J ends, which lost 2 bases and 4 bases, there was a span of 9 bases. The CDR3 spans 14 residues. The germline CDR1 and CDR2 sequences are SEHNR and FQNEAQ (reference sequence). The CDR3 region has the DNA TGTGCCAGCAGCTTACAGGGTGGTAATCAGCCCCAGCATTTT. As protein: CASSLQGGNQPQHF.